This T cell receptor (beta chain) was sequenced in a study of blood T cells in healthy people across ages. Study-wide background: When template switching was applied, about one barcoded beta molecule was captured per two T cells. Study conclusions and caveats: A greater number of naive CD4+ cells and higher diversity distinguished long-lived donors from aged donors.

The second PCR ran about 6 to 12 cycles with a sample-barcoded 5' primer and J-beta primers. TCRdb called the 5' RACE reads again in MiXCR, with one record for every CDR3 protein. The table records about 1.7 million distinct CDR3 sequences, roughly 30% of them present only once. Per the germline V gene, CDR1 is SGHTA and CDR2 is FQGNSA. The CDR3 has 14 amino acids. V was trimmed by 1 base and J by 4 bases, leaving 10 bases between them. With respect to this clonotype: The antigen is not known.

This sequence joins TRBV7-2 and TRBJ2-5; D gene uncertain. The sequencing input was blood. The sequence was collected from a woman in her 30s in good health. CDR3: CASSLESFRETQYF. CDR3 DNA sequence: TGTGCCAGCAGCTTAGAATCGTTTAGAGAGACCCAGTACTTC.